This T cell receptor beta chain was observed in a study of blood T cell repertoires in COVID-19. The wider study: The analysed material was cDNA or gDNA that came from T cells, B-cell-depleted T cells, or PBMCs.

As handled by the study authors: Amplification with reference gene primers provided the estimates of nucleated cell counts. Produced via immunoSEQ multiplex PCR; TCRdb's table is partial and in-frame only. The V and J calls and the clone size are those of that table, but D and trimming were determined from the DNA. The sample has 260,000 or so clones, approximately 88% seen once. Recruits, aged about 18 to 90 years, lived in 24 US areas. The CDR3 extends over 15 amino acids. J lost 0 bases, V lost 4 bases, and 7 bases had no gene match. The chain links TRBV5-3 to TRBJ2-7, with 7 bases matching TRBD1. TRBV5-3 is an open reading frame, and its role is uncertain. The sequencing input was PBMCs or T cells enriched from blood (not recorded which). This clonotype was obtained from a young woman with acute COVID-19. This chain's CDR3 is CARSLAGDSSYEQYF. DNA for the CDR3: TGTGCCAGAAGCCTGGCCGGGGACAGCTCCTACGAGCAGTACTTC.